This TCR beta chain was captured in a study of cytomegalovirus exposure and HLA in healthy donors. PCR amplification relied on 60 Vbeta primers (plus 13 Jbeta primers). Profiled with immunoSEQ multiplex PCR; TCRdb holds only in-frame clones, not every one. The table includes over 70,000 clones, around 80% detected once. The CDR3 contains 14 residues. CDR1 is SGHVS and CDR2 is FQNEAQ in the germline V gene. The V end lost 1 base, the J end lost 7 bases, and 12 bases lay between the germline ends. The source material was PBMCs. The rearrangement links TRBV7-8 to TRBJ2-3; D is uncertain. The TCR sequence derives from a woman between 50 and 59 years old in good health and CMV-seropositive. The CDR3 DNA follows: TGTGCCAGCAGCTTAGTCCCCGGAGCTAATACGCAGTATTTT. Its translation: CASSLVPGANTQYF.